Listed here are 5 T cell receptor beta chains from one sample, sequenced in a study of blood T cell repertoires in COVID-19. Clones were read by immunoSEQ multiplex PCR, and TCRdb kept only the in-frame ones, dropping some. The sample carries fewer than 200,000 clones, 88% recorded once. The sample was peripheral blood. The receptors here all came from a man in his sixties with acute or convalescent COVID-19.

V is TRBV7-9 and J is TRBJ1-1; D is possibly TRBD1 (5 bases). The CDR3 contains 16 residues. Between the trimmed V and J ends, which lost 1 base and 4 bases, there was a span of 16 bases. Germline CDR1 SEHNR, CDR2 FQNEAQ (reference sequence). CDR3: CASSLGGGAWSTEAFF. CDR3 sequence (DNA): TGTGCCAGCAGCTTAGGAGGCGGGGCCTGGAGCACTGAAGCTTTCTTT.

The chain is built from TRBV9 and TRBJ1-4; D is unclear. The CDR3 contains 17 residues. Trimming left V 3 bases short and J 4 bases short, with 19 bases between. Germline values: CDR1 SGDLS, CDR2 YYNGEE. DNA of the CDR3: TGTGCCAGCAGCGCAGATGAGGGTGGGCAGATTAATGAAAAACTGTTTTTT. As protein: CASSADEGGQINEKLFF.

The chain joins TRBV3-1 (or the pseudogene TRBV3-2) to TRBJ1-1; 7 positions match TRBD1. CDR1 and CDR2 from the germline V gene are LGHDT and YNNKEL (reference sequence). J gave up 3 bases and V 6 bases, and 7 bases lay outside the gene matches. The CDR3 consists of 14 residues. The CDR3 loop reads CASRLRDRHTEAFF. As DNA, the CDR3 is TGTGCCAGCAGGCTCCGGGACAGACACACTGAAGCTTTCTTT.

The gene calls are TRBV29-1 and TRBJ1-2, with a weak D call TRBD1 (6 bases). V lost 2 bases and J lost 6, with 13 bases in between. CDR3 length equals 13 residues. Looked up from germline, CDR1 is SQVTM and CDR2 is ANQGSEA. The CDR3 reads CSVERGGLDGYTF. CDR3 in DNA: TGCAGCGTTGAAAGGGGGGGGCTAGATGGCTACACCTTC.

This rearrangement joins TRBV7-2 to TRBJ1-5; 8 bases are shared with TRBD1. Germline V gene sequence: CDR1 SGHTA, CDR2 FQGNSA. J was trimmed by 1 base and V by 1 base; bases with no gene match: 3. The CDR3 runs to 16 residues. DNA of the CDR3: TGTGCCAGCAGCTTAGTGGACAGGGCAAGCAATCAGCCCCAGCATTTT. Protein: CASSLVDRASNQPQHF.